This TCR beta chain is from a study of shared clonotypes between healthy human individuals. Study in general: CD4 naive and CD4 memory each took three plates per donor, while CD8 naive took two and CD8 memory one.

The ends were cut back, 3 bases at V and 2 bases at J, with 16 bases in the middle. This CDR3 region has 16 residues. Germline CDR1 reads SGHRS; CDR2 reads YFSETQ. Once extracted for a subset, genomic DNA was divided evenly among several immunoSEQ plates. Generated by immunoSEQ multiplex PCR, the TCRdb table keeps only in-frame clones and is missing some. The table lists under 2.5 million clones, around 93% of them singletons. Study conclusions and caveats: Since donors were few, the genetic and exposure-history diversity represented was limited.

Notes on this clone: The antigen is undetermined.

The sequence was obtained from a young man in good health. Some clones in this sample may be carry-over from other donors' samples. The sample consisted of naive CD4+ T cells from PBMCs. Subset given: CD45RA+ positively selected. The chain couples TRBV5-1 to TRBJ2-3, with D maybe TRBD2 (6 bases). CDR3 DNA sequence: TGCGCCAGCAGCTCTGGGAGGATTCCATCCACAGATACGCAGTATTTT. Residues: CASSSGRIPSTDTQYF.